The 8 T cell receptor beta chains below were found in one sample sequenced in a study of OX40 agonist ivuxolimab in advanced cancers. Sequenced by immunoSEQ multiplex PCR; TCRdb stores in-frame clones only, minus some. The data contain under 90,000 clones, 88% of them singletons. Sequencing used CD4+ or CD8+ T cells sorted from blood, obtained in a trial of the OX40 agonist ivuxolimab. The receptors originated from an adult with an advanced solid tumor such as melanoma, head and neck, liver or kidney cancer.

The chain carries TRBV30 and TRBJ1-1; unclear D gene. Trimming left V 4 bases short and J 0 bases short, with 9 bases between. CDR1 and CDR2 (germline): GTSNPN, SVGIG (reference sequence). CDR3 length equals 13 residues. CDR3 DNA: TGTGCCTGGACAAGGCGGCTGAACACTGAAGCTTTCTTT. Its translation is CAWTRRLNTEAFF.

The gene calls are TRBV19 and TRBJ2-3; tentative D call: TRBD2 (6 bases). Germline V gene lookup returns CDR1 LNHDA and CDR2 SQIVND (reference sequence). V was shortened by 3 bases and J by 2 bases, with 12 bases between the two germline ends. The CDR3 sequence is 15 residues long. Written as DNA, the CDR3 is TGTGCCAGTAGTATCGGGCTAGCGCCCACAGATACGCAGTATTTT. Amino acid sequence: CASSIGLAPTDTQYF. Drawing the rest from reference TRBV19 and TRBJ2-3, the complete variable domain is DGGITQSPKYLFRKEGQNVTLSCEQNLNHDAMYWYRQDPGQGLRLIYYSQIVNDFQKGDIAEGYSVSREKKESFPLTVTSAQKNPTAFYLCASSIGLAPTDTQYFGPGTRLTVL.

This chain connects TRBV28 to TRBJ2-3, with 16 bases identical to TRBD2. The V gene end was trimmed by 5 bases and the J gene end by 2 bases; junction bases not matched to a gene: 4. The CDR3 has 17 residues. Germline assignment: CDR1 MDHEN and CDR2 SYDVKM. CDR3 region: CASSPGTSGRATDTQYF. CDR3 DNA: TGTGCCAGCAGTCCCGGGACTAGCGGGAGGGCCACAGATACGCAGTATTTT. Based on the CDR3 plus reference TRBV28 and TRBJ2-3, the full variable domain is DVKVTQSSRYLVKRTGEKVFLECVQDMDHENMFWYRQDPGLGLRLIYFSYDVKMKEKGDIPEGYSVSREKKERFSLILESASTNQTSMYLCASSPGTSGRATDTQYFGPGTRLTVL.

This clone was observed a few times. The chain recombines TRBV5-1 with TRBJ2-3, with 10 bases aligning to TRBD1. The ends lost 1 base at V and 6 bases at J; junction bases unmatched: 5. The CDR3 consists of 15 residues. Germline V gene data show CDR1 as SGHRS and CDR2 as YFSETQ. This CDR3 is CASSLRDRGGDTQYF. Here the CDR3 DNA reads TGCGCCAGCAGCTTGAGGGACAGGGGTGGGGATACGCAGTATTTT. The full variable domain, completed using reference TRBV5-1 and TRBJ2-3, is KAGVTQTPRYLIKTRGQQVTLSCSPISGHRSVSWYQQTPGQGLQFLFEYFSETQRNKGNFPGRFSGRQFSNSRSEMNVSTLELGDSALYLCASSLRDRGGDTQYFGPGTRLTVL.

The chain has TRBV7-3 and TRBJ2-2; 7 nucleotides match TRBD2. CDR3 size: 15 residues. V shed 2 bases and J 11 bases; nucleotides not matched to a gene: 11. Germline V gene lookup returns CDR1 SGHTA and CDR2 FQGTGA. The CDR3: CASSLVGLSSGELFF. The CDR3, as DNA: TGTGCCAGCAGCTTAGTAGGCCTGTCTAGCGGAGAGCTGTTTTTT.

This chain uses TRBV2 with TRBJ1-5; D unclear. Trimming removed 2 bases at V and 5 bases at J, with 7 bases between. The germline V gene has CDR1 SNHLY and CDR2 FYNNEI. CDR3 size: 13 residues. The DNA for the CDR3 is TGTGCCAGCAGTGAACGGCTGCATCAGCCCCAGCATTTT. The encoded protein is CASSERLHQPQHF.

This chain connects TRBV28 to TRBJ2-5; the D call may be TRBD1 or TRBD2 (6 bases each). The CDR3 is 15 amino acids. V was trimmed by 6 bases and J by 4 bases, leaving 18 bases between them. The germline V gene encodes CDR1 MDHEN and CDR2 SYDVKM. The CDR3 DNA sequence: TGTGCCAGCAGCCGTCTCGGGGGCTACGTAGAGACCCAGTACTTC. Translated: CASSRLGGYVETQYF.

The J gene is TRBJ2-7, the V gene TRBV21-1. TRBV21-1 is a pseudogene segment. This CDR3 region has 18 residues. The chain's CDR3 is CASSTPGRTPVLPYEQYF. The DNA for the CDR3 is TGTGCCAGCAGCACCCCCGGAAGGACCCCGGTATTGCCCTACGAGCAGTACTTC.